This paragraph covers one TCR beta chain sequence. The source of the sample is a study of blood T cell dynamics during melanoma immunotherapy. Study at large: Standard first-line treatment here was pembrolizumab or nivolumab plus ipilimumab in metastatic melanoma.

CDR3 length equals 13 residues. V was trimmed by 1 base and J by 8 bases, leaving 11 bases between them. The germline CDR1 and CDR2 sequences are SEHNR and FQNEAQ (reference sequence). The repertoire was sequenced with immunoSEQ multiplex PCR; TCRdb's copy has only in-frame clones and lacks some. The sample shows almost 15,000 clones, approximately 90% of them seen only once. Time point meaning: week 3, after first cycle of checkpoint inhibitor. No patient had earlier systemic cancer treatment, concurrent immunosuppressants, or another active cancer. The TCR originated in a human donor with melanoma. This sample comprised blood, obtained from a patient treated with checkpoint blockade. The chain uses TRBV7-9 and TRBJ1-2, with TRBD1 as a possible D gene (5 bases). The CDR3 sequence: CASSLVGRQGYTF. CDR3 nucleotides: TGTGCCAGCAGCTTAGTGGGGCGCCAGGGCTACACCTTC. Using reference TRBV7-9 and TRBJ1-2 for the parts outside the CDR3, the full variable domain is DTGVSQNPRHKITKRGQNVTFRCDPISEHNRLYWYRQTLGQGPEFLTYFQNEAQLEKSRLLSDRFSAERPKGSFSTLEIQRTEQGDSAMYLCASSLVGRQGYTFGSGTRLTVV.